The entry below describes one T cell receptor (beta chain). The data originate from a study of blood T cell repertoires in COVID-19. At the level of the study: From the United States, Italy and Spain came samples of acute and convalescent COVID-19.

Per the original data handling: The assay estimated nucleated cells by amplifying reference gene primers. Produced via immunoSEQ multiplex PCR; TCRdb's table is partial and in-frame only. That table furnishes V, J and clone size, whereas the DNA furnished D and trimming. The sample contains approximately 97,000 clones, 80% to 90% of which appear only once. Germline loops: CDR1 LNHDA, CDR2 SQIVND (reference sequence). The CDR3 contains 13 residues. Between the trimmed V and J ends, which lost 5 bases and 1 base, there was a span of 8 bases. The rearrangement joins TRBV19 to TRBJ2-5, with a possible D match to TRBD1 (5 bases). The clonotype originates from a human donor in a cohort sampled during active COVID-19. The specimen was peripheral blood. The chain's CDR3 is CASSWGSQETQYF. The CDR3 DNA is TGTGCCAGTAGTTGGGGCAGCCAAGAGACCCAGTACTTC.